This TCR beta chain was captured by sequencing in a study of blood T cells in healthy people across ages. About the study: Using template switching, researchers captured about one barcoded beta molecule for each two T cells.

Notes on the study in general: CMV status of donors was unknown, possibly confounding expanded clonotype changes.

Every participating donor contributed roughly 9.6 milliliters of peripheral blood through a draw. The CDR3 contains 15 residues. V dropped 2 bases and J dropped 2; count of bases not matched to a gene: 5. The germline V gene has CDR1 MNHEY and CDR2 SMNVEV (reference sequence). In regard to this clonotype: Its antigen is not identified.

Combining a sample-barcoded 5' primer with a J-beta primer mix, a second PCR ran for 7 to 11 cycles. CDR3-containing paired-end reads numbered at least 3 million in each sample. TCRdb passed the 5' RACE reads through MiXCR, listing each CDR3 protein once. This repertoire shows over a million distinct CDR3 sequences, almost 60% found once; its top ten account for roughly 7%. The receptor was derived from a man aged 18 to 30 in good health. The chain has TRBV27 and TRBJ2-7; 8 bases line up with TRBD2. Specimen: blood. CDR3 sequence (DNA): TGTGCCAGCAGTTTAAACAGCGGGAGCCCCTACGAGCAGTACTTC. Translation gives CASSLNSGSPYEQYF.